The 18 T cell receptor beta chains below were found in one sample sequenced in a study of cytomegalovirus exposure and HLA in healthy donors. 13 Jbeta primers and 60 Vbeta primers were used for the PCR. Produced via immunoSEQ multiplex PCR; TCRdb's table is partial and in-frame only. Here the sample spans around 170,000 clones, around 80% being singletons. The sample taken for sequencing was PBMCs. The receptors derive from a girl aged 10 to 17 in good health and CMV-seropositive.

The CDR3 region has the DNA TGTGCCTGGGGGACAGGTGTGGAGTACGAGCAGTACTTC. Its protein is CAWGTGVEYEQYF. This sequence joins TRBV30 and TRBJ2-7; 8 positions agree with TRBD1. The V gene end was trimmed by 5 bases and the J gene end by 4 bases; junction bases not matched to a gene: 7. In germline, CDR1 is GTSNPN, CDR2 SVGIG (reference sequence). CDR3 length: 13 residues.

This chain links TRBV9 with TRBJ1-2, with D possibly TRBD1 on 6 matching bases. Trimming stripped 0 bases from V and 8 bases from J, with 14 bases between. Germline V CDR1 and CDR2: SGDLS, YYNGEE. CDR3 size: 14 residues. CDR3 in DNA: TGTGCCAGCAGCGTAGCTGTCGGGGGGCAGGGCTACACCTTC. The encoded protein is CASSVAVGGQGYTF.

The chain is built from TRBV7-2 and TRBJ2-3; 12 positions match TRBD2. Germline assignment: CDR1 SGHTA and CDR2 FQGNSA. V lost 5 bases and J lost 0; bases outside the gene matches: 6. The CDR3 covers 17 residues. CDR3 sequence (DNA): TGTGCCAGCAGCATCACCGGGACTAGCGGGAGCACAGATACGCAGTATTTT. Protein sequence: CASSITGTSGSTDTQYF.

The chain is built from TRBV5-4 and TRBJ1-2, with D tentatively TRBD1 (6 bases). CDR1 is SGHNT and CDR2 is YYREEE in the germline V gene (reference sequence). The length of the CDR3 is 15 residues. Trimming left V 3 bases short and J 8 bases short, with 20 bases between. The CDR3 DNA reads TGTGCCAGCAGCTCGGACCGGACAGCCTACGACGGCTACACCTTC. Protein sequence: CASSSDRTAYDGYTF. Full variable domain (remainder filled in from reference TRBV5-4 and TRBJ1-2): ETGVTQSPTHLIKTRGQQVTLRCSSQSGHNTVSWYQQALGQGPQFIFQYYREEENGRGNFPPRFSGLQFPNYSSELNVNALELDDSALYLCASSSDRTAYDGYTFGSGTRLTVV.

The chain recombines TRBV11-2 with TRBJ1-1, with TRBD1 matching 8 bases. This CDR3 spans 14 amino acids. Losses at the gene ends were 2 bases for V and 7 bases for J; bases not matched to a gene: 6. Germline CDR1 and CDR2: SGHAT and FQNNGV. CDR3 DNA sequence: TGTGCCAGCAGCTTATTCGACAGGGGAGTTGAAGCTTTCTTT. Translating it yields CASSLFDRGVEAFF.

The rearrangement joins TRBV14 to TRBJ2-3, with 7 bases matching TRBD2. The V segment lost 4 bases and the J segment 3 bases; nucleotides outside the gene matches: 7. The CDR3 covers 15 residues. The germline V gene encodes CDR1 SGHDN and CDR2 FVKESK. CDR3 region: CASSRGLVLTDTQYF. The DNA of the CDR3 is TGTGCCAGCAGCCGAGGACTAGTCTTAACAGATACGCAGTATTTT.

The J gene is TRBJ2-1, the V gene TRBV25-1; 14 bases are a match to TRBD2. The CDR3 contains 18 residues. Germline assignment: CDR1 MGHDK and CDR2 SYGVNS. With 8 bases clipped from V and 0 bases from J, the junction kept 9 bases outside the gene matches. The CDR3 sequence: CASGGGLAGAGSYNEQFF. The CDR3 DNA is TGTGCCAGCGGAGGGGGACTAGCGGGAGCGGGCTCCTACAATGAGCAGTTCTTC.

V usage is TRBV5-6 and J usage is TRBJ2-3; 10 bases are shared with TRBD1. Germline CDR1 and CDR2: SGHDT and YYEEEE. This CDR3 contains 15 residues. V trimming: 3 bases; J trimming: 3 bases; junction bases outside the gene matches: 4. The DNA of the CDR3 is TGTGCCAGCAGCTGGGGGGGACAGGGGACAGATACGCAGTATTTT. Residues: CASSWGGQGTDTQYF.

V usage is TRBV4-2 and J usage is TRBJ1-5; no clear D gene. Germline CDR1 LGHNA, CDR2 YNFKEQ. Trimming pared 3 bases from V and 7 bases from J, leaving 10 bases between. This CDR3 has 13 amino acids. The CDR3 DNA reads TGTGCCAGCAGCCATGGCAACGAACAGCCCCAGCATTTT. The encoded protein is CASSHGNEQPQHF.

V is TRBV5-1 and J is TRBJ2-1; D is possibly TRBD2 (5 bases). Germline V CDR1 and CDR2: SGHRS, YFSETQ. The CDR3 totals 16 residues. Trimming pared 4 bases from V and 7 bases from J, leaving 21 bases between. CDR3 in DNA: TGCGCCAGCAGCACACCTCTCGAGCGGAGCCTTAATGAGCAGTTCTTC. As protein: CASSTPLERSLNEQFF.

The chain has TRBV29-1 and TRBJ1-2; D remains ambiguous. V was pared by 1 base and J by 5 bases, with 8 bases between. Germline V gives CDR1 SQVTM, CDR2 ANQGSEA. This CDR3 comprises 12 residues. The CDR3 sequence: CSVEATGYGYTF. CDR3 DNA sequence: TGCAGCGTTGAAGCTACGGGGTATGGCTACACCTTC.

The chain combines TRBV25-1 with TRBJ2-7, with TRBD1 matching 9 bases. In germline, CDR1 is MGHDK, CDR2 SYGVNS. The CDR3 runs to 15 residues. V lost 2 bases to trimming and J lost 2 bases; unmatched junction nucleotides: 4. CDR3 loop: CASSELRQGAYEQYF. In DNA form, the CDR3 reads TGTGCCAGCAGTGAACTCAGACAGGGGGCCTACGAGCAGTACTTC.

In its sample, this clone was seen once. CDR3 bases: TGTGCCAGCAGTGAAGGTCAGATGACAGGGCCTGAAAAACTGTTTTTT. This encodes CASSEGQMTGPEKLFF. The chain joins TRBV6-1 to TRBJ1-4; TRBD1 aligns across 7 bases. The V gene's germline CDR1 is MNHNS and CDR2 SASEGT. CDR3 size: 16 residues. With 1 base clipped from V and 7 bases from J, the junction kept 9 bases outside the gene matches.

V gene TRBV5-1 combines with J gene TRBJ2-6; D gene uncertain. Germline CDR1 SGHRS, CDR2 YFSETQ. The CDR3 is 15 residues long. Trimming cost V 0 bases and J 4 bases, with 8 bases left between them. CDR3 sequence reads: CASSLDPRGANVLTF. CDR3 nucleotides: TGCGCCAGCAGCTTGGACCCGAGGGGGGCCAACGTCCTGACTTTC.

The gene calls are TRBV4-1 and TRBJ2-1; tentative D call: TRBD2 (6 bases). The CDR3 contains 14 residues. Trimming removed 2 bases from V and 4 bases from J, with 9 bases in between. From germline, CDR1 is MGHRA and CDR2 YSYEKL. This chain's CDR3 is CASSQFGGYNEQFF. The CDR3 region has the DNA TGCGCCAGCAGCCAATTCGGGGGTTACAATGAGCAGTTCTTC.

This chain joins TRBV18 and TRBJ2-1; 9 bases fit TRBD2. Trimming at V came to 2 bases and at J to 14 bases, leaving 10 bases not matched to a gene. This CDR3 spans 14 amino acids. Germline CDR1 and CDR2: KGHSH and LQKENI. The CDR3 sequence: CASSPGIAGDEEFF. CDR3 DNA: TGTGCCAGCTCACCAGGGATAGCGGGAGACGAGGAGTTCTTC.

The chain joins TRBV2 to TRBJ2-3; 8 bases are shared with TRBD2. Germline CDR1 and CDR2: SNHLY and FYNNEI. The V and J ends lost 4 bases and 6 bases, in that order; junction bases with no gene match: 9. The CDR3 sequence is 15 residues long. CDR3 sequence: CASSGLANAGDTQYF. The DNA of the CDR3 is TGTGCCAGCAGTGGACTAGCGAACGCGGGCGATACGCAGTATTTT.

The chain links TRBV5-4 to TRBJ2-1; weak D call: TRBD2 (6 bases). The V and J ends lost 1 base and 9 bases respectively, with 8 bases between them. The CDR3 is made up of 12 amino acids. Germline CDR1 and CDR2: SGHNT and YYREEE (reference sequence). CDR3 residues: CASSLSAGEQFF. CDR3 in DNA: TGTGCCAGCAGCTTGTCAGCGGGTGAGCAGTTCTTC.